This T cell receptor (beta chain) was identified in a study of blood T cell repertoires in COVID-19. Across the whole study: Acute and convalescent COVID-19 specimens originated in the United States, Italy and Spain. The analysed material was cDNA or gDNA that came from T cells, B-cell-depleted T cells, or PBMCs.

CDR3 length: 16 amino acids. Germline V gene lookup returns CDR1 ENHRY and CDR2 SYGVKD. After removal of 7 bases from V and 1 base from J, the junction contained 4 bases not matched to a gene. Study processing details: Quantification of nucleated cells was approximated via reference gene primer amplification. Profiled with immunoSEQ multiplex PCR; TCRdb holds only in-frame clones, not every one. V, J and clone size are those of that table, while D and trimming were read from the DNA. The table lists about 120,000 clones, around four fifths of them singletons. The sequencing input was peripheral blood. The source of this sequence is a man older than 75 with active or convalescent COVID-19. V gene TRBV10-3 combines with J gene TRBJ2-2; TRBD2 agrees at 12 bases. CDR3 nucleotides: TGTGCCATCACTGGGACTAGCGGGTTGAACACCGGGGAGCTGTTTTTT. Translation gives CAITGTSGLNTGELFF.